Presented here are 8 T cell receptor beta chains from one specimen sequenced in a study of cytomegalovirus exposure and HLA in healthy donors. 60 Vbeta and 13 Jbeta primers were used in PCR. The protocol was immunoSEQ multiplex PCR, while the TCRdb copy is restricted to in-frame clones and leaves out a portion. Of tens of thousands of clones detected, roughly 79% appear once; the ten largest clones hold around 5.1%. The sample was PBMCs. Receptor source: a male donor in good health and CMV-seropositive.

The chain carries TRBV9 and TRBJ2-7; D is undetermined. This CDR3 region has 14 residues. The V and J ends lost 0 bases and 0 bases respectively, with 7 bases between them. Germline CDR1 and CDR2: SGDLS and YYNGEE. The CDR3 DNA reads as TGTGCCAGCAGCGTAGGTGGCAGCTCCTACGAGCAGTACTTC. Its protein is CASSVGGSSYEQYF.

The chain carries TRBV7-2 and TRBJ2-1; 13 positions agree with TRBD2. CDR1 is SGHTA, CDR2 FQGNSA, per germline. Trimming at V came to 3 bases and at J to 4 bases, leaving 3 bases not matched to a gene. CDR3 length equals 16 residues. CDR3 region: CASSLQTSGGYNEQFF. The CDR3 DNA reads TGTGCCAGCAGCTTGCAGACTAGCGGGGGGTACAATGAGCAGTTCTTC.

This rearrangement joins TRBV7-9 to TRBJ1-3; the D gene is possibly TRBD1 (5 bases). The CDR3 is 16 amino acids. Germline CDR1 is SEHNR and CDR2 is FQNEAQ (reference sequence). Trimming removed 5 bases from V and 4 bases from J, with 18 bases in between. In DNA, the CDR3 is TGTGCCAGCAGCCATGCATCCTTGACAGAGGGAAACACCATATATTTT. Amino acid sequence: CASSHASLTEGNTIYF.

The chain joins TRBV10-3 to TRBJ2-7; 8 positions match TRBD2. J was trimmed by 2 bases and V by 5 bases; bases with no gene match: 5. Germline CDR1 ENHRY, CDR2 SYGVKD. This CDR3 region has 14 residues. The CDR3 bases are TGTGCCATCAGTATTGGCGGGGGGACCTACGAGCAGTACTTC. It translates to CAISIGGGTYEQYF.

The chain couples TRBV6-5 to TRBJ1-4; D not certain. Germline V gives CDR1 MNHEY, CDR2 SVGAGI. The CDR3 loop spans 11 amino acids. V lost 6 bases and J 7 bases, leaving 6 bases between the germline ends. The CDR3 is CASRGGEKLFF. Written as DNA, the CDR3 is TGTGCCAGCAGGGGAGGTGAAAAACTGTTTTTT.

V gene TRBV9 combines with J gene TRBJ2-7; D gene ambiguous. Germline V CDR1 and CDR2: SGDLS, YYNGEE. With 0 bases removed from V and 2 bases from J, the gap between germline ends came to 15 bases. The CDR3 has 16 residues. The DNA for the CDR3 is TGTGCCAGCAGCGTAGTATTTTTGTTTCCTACCTACGAGCAGTACTTC. Its translation: CASSVVFLFPTYEQYF. The whole variable domain, remainder taken from reference TRBV9 and TRBJ2-7, is DSGVTQTPKHLITATGQRVTLRCSPRSGDLSVYWYQQSLDQGLQFLIQYYNGEERAKGNILERFSAQQFPDLHSELNLSSLELGDSALYFCASSVVFLFPTYEQYFGPGTRLTVT.

The chain joins TRBV5-1 to TRBJ1-2; no firm D call. Germline V CDR1 and CDR2: SGHRS, YFSETQ. With 6 bases removed from V and 7 bases from J, the gap between germline ends came to 16 bases. CDR3 length equals 13 residues. The CDR3 nucleotides are TGCGCCAGCACCGGATACTTTGGAGGTGGCTACACCTTC. It codes for CASTGYFGGGYTF.

This clone was seen a handful of times. The rearrangement links TRBV7-9 to TRBJ2-1; D not resolved. Deletions cut 2 bases from V and 6 bases from J, with 2 bases between. The CDR3 consists of 11 residues. Germline V gene sequence: CDR1 SEHNR, CDR2 FQNEAQ (reference sequence). CDR3 region: CASSLLNEQFF. The DNA for the CDR3 is TGTGCCAGCAGCTTACTCAATGAGCAGTTCTTC.